The source of this TCR beta chain is a study of tissue T cells after allogeneic stem cell transplantation. Study-level points and caveats: TCR repertoires tracked anatomic similarity, regardless of disease or transplant status.

Remarks on this clone: Antigen unknown. Germline and genes here are mouse. The read falls 1 residue short of the CDR3 end, and the missing part is taken from the germline J gene.

CDR3 sequences, V/J genes, frequencies and template counts came from survey-depth TCRbeta sequencing. Sequencing was performed with immunoSEQ multiplex PCR; in TCRdb, only in-frame clones are kept and a portion is missing. The repertoire includes thousands of clones, roughly 50% of them detected once, and around 5.5% sits in the top ten. Germline V gene data show CDR1 as LGHNA and CDR2 as YNLKQL (reference sequence). With 0 bases clipped from V and 7 bases from J, the junction kept 8 bases outside the gene matches. This CDR3 is 16 amino acids long. Indicated time point: mouse harvest day 7 after allogeneic transplant. Tail vein injection delivered 10^7 T-cell-depleted bone marrow cells and 10^6 splenic CD5+ T cells.

The TCR was taken from a female BALB/c mouse given C57BL/6 T cells with graft-versus-host disease after an allogeneic hematopoietic cell transplant. Sequencing was done on a sample of gut tissue. V gene TRBV5 combines with J gene TRBJ2-4, with TRBD2 matching over 9 bases. This CDR3 is CASSQELGGGKDTLYF. CDR3 DNA, as far as it was read: TGTGCCAGCAGCCAAGAACTGGGGGGCGGAAAGGACACCTTGTAC.